What follows are 8 T cell receptor beta chains derived from one specimen sequenced in a study of Ad26.COV2.S vaccination and SARS-CoV-2 variants. Some clones are missing from TCRdb's copy, which holds only in-frame ones; the method was immunoSEQ multiplex PCR. The profile shows 400,000 or so clones, less than 90% of them singletons. Treatment given: around 19 received Ad26.COV2.S at low or high dose, single or two shots; roughly five received placebo; per-sample allocation not given. Sampling happened 63 days after the first vaccine or placebo injection. The specimen was peripheral blood, collected in a trial of Ad26.COV2.S vaccine versus placebo. The origin of the receptors is a person between 18 and 65 years old who received the Ad26.COV2.S COVID-19 vaccine or a placebo.

The V gene is TRBV6-5, the J gene TRBJ1-2; 8 bases agree with TRBD1. Germline V CDR1 and CDR2: MNHEY, SVGAGI. V lost 0 bases and J lost 2; bases outside the gene matches: 2. This CDR3 has 15 amino acids. The CDR3 sequence: CASSYSRDRNYGYTF. CDR3 coding DNA: TGTGCCAGCAGTTACTCCCGGGACAGGAACTATGGCTACACCTTC.

This sequence joins TRBV6-2 or TRBV6-3 and TRBJ2-5; a weak D match, TRBD1 (5 bases). Between the trimmed V and J ends, which lost 6 bases and 5 bases, there was a span of 10 bases. From germline, CDR1 is MNHEY and CDR2 SVGEGT. This CDR3 has 12 residues. This CDR3 is CASSQTAETQYF. In nucleotides, the CDR3 is TGTGCCAGCAGCCAGACAGCGGAGACCCAGTACTTC.

The V and J genes are TRBV18 and TRBJ1-2, with 8 bases lining up with TRBD1. Per germline, CDR1 KGHSH and CDR2 LQKENI. The J segment lost 2 bases and the V segment lost 5 bases, leaving 7 bases of the junction unmatched. The CDR3 runs to 15 residues. The CDR3 bases are TGTGCCAGCTCATACTGGACAGGGACGAACTATGGCTACACCTTC. Translated, it gives CASSYWTGTNYGYTF. Filled out from reference TRBV18 and TRBJ1-2, the complete variable domain reads NAGVMQNPRHLVRRRGQEARLRCSPMKGHSHVYWYRQLPEEGLKFMVYLQKENIIDESGMPKERFSAEFPKEGPSILRIQQVVRGDSAAYFCASSYWTGTNYGYTFGSGTRLTVV.

The chain joins TRBV6-5 to TRBJ1-2, with D unclear. CDR3 size: 10 residues. Trimming left V 10 bases short and J 4 bases short, with 7 bases between. Germline-derived CDR1 and CDR2 are MNHEY and SVGAGI. The chain's CDR3 is CATLRYGYTF. The DNA of the CDR3 is TGTGCCACTCTACGCTATGGCTACACCTTC.

The J gene is TRBJ2-2, the V gene TRBV24-1; 7 positions agree with TRBD2. V shed 1 base, J shed 4 bases, and the junction held 5 bases outside the gene matches. Germline assignment: CDR1 KGHDR and CDR2 SFDVKD. The CDR3 loop spans 16 amino acids. The CDR3, as DNA: TGTGCCACCAGTGATTTCACGGGGGAGGGCACCGGGGAGCTGTTTTTT. Translated: CATSDFTGEGTGELFF.

This clone came up once. V usage is TRBV20-1 and J usage is TRBJ1-1; weak D call: TRBD1 (5 bases). V was shortened by 3 bases and J by 8 bases, with 16 bases between the two germline ends. Germline-derived CDR1 and CDR2 are DFQATT and SNEGSKA (reference sequence). The length of the CDR3 is 13 residues. The CDR3 sequence is CSASLTIGAEAFF. The CDR3, as DNA: TGCAGTGCTAGTCTGACGATAGGGGCCGAAGCTTTCTTT.

The sample holds one count of this clone. The rearrangement links TRBV24-1 to TRBJ1-4, with 7 nucleotides matching TRBD1. The germline V gene has CDR1 KGHDR and CDR2 SFDVKD. This CDR3 has 15 amino acids. The J segment lost 5 bases and the V segment lost 1 base, leaving 3 bases of the junction unmatched. The chain's CDR3 is CATSDLGGGNEKLFF. CDR3 in DNA: TGTGCCACCAGTGATTTAGGGGGCGGCAATGAAAAACTGTTTTTT.

The DNA of the CDR3 is TGCAGTGCAGAAGAGAGGGATGAGCAGTTCTTC. It encodes CSAEERDEQFF. This sequence joins TRBV20-1 and TRBJ2-1, with D perhaps matching TRBD2 (5 bases). There are 11 residues in the CDR3. V was clipped by 6 bases and J by 8 bases, with 11 bases between them. The germline CDR1 and CDR2 sequences are DFQATT and SNEGSKA (reference sequence).